This T cell receptor (beta chain) appears in the sequencing data of a study of control samples from healthy donors and cancer patients. TCRdb's copy holds only in-frame clones and misses some; the assay was immunoSEQ multiplex PCR. The sample has 100,000 to 150,000 clones; more than 80% are singletons. Germline V gene lookup returns CDR1 MNHEY and CDR2 SVGAGI. The CDR3 is made up of 14 amino acids. Trimming took 5 bases from V and 2 from J, leaving 11 bases between them. The chain recombines TRBV6-5 with TRBJ2-3, with D perhaps TRBD1 or TRBD2 (5 bases each). This clonotype was obtained from a man in his forties or fifties in good health. The sequenced sample consisted of blood. CDR3 loop: CASSPLGPTDTQYF. The DNA for the CDR3 is TGTGCCAGCAGTCCATTGGGACCCACAGATACGCAGTATTTT.